Below, 3 T cell receptor beta chains from the same sample are listed, as sequenced in a study of type 1 and type 2 diabetes patients. The PCR template was genomic DNA. A primer set of 30 forward and 13 reverse primers amplified the CDR3. Each CDR3 protein gets one entry after TCRdb re-called the multiplex PCR reads with MiXCR. Found here are 250,000 to 300,000 distinct CDR3 sequences, more than 40% of them singletons; the top ten hold approximately 13%. Specimen: peripheral blood mononuclear cells (PBMCs). These receptors all stem from a man between 18 and 35 years old with type 2 diabetes.

V is TRBV20-1 and J is TRBJ1-6; D might be TRBD1 (5 bases). Trimming removed 6 bases from V and 6 bases from J, with 15 bases in between. This CDR3 is built from 14 residues. Germline lookup yields CDR1 DFQATT and CDR2 SNEGSKA (reference sequence). The CDR3 DNA reads TGCAGTGCCAAGCCGGGACCGACTAATTCACCCCTCCACTTT. Its translation is CSAKPGPTNSPLHF.

The chain uses TRBV6-6 and TRBJ1-1; D unresolved. The ends were cut back, 2 bases at V and 4 bases at J, with 5 bases in the middle. CDR1 MNHNY and CDR2 SVGAGI come from the germline V gene (reference sequence). The CDR3 totals 12 residues. The CDR3 region has the DNA TGTGCCAGCAGTTACGGGAGCACTGAAGCTTTCTTT. Encoded protein: CASSYGSTEAFF.

This clonotype came up once. Since a much larger clone is just one base distant, this may be a read error. The rearrangement links TRBV19 to TRBJ1-1; 7 positions agree with TRBD1. V dropped 6 bases and J dropped 7; count of bases not matched to a gene: 11. This CDR3 has 14 amino acids. Germline V gene sequence: CDR1 LNHDA, CDR2 SQIVND (reference sequence). The chain's CDR3 is CASRPSGTAVEAFF. CDR3 DNA sequence: TGTGCCAGTAGACCTTCTGGGACAGCCGTTGAAGCTTTCTTT.